The 13 T cell receptor beta chains in this list originate from one sample, sequenced in a study of T cells after yellow fever vaccination. TCRdb re-analysed the 5' RACE reads in MiXCR, keeping a single row per CDR3 protein. The sample consists of about 220,000 distinct CDR3 sequences, 3% to 4% of them appearing once. Sequences were derived from CD4+ T cells sorted from PBMCs, sampled 10 days after the yellow fever booster vaccination. These receptors came from a man between 18 and 29 years old who received the YFV17D yellow fever vaccine.

This clonotype was observed at least ten times. The chain employs TRBV27 and TRBJ2-5; possible D gene TRBD2, 7 bases. There are 15 residues in the CDR3. Trimming shortened V by 0 bases and J by 6 bases, and 14 bases separated the two germline ends. Germline CDR1 reads MNHEY; CDR2 reads SMNVEV (reference sequence). The CDR3 DNA reads as TGTGCCAGCAGTTTATCATGGGGGGGCGGAAAGACCCAGTACTTC. It codes for CASSLSWGGGKTQYF.

This rearrangement joins TRBV20-1 to TRBJ2-6, with D perhaps TRBD1 (6 bases). V lost 6 bases to trimming and J lost 0 bases, with 12 bases between them. The germline CDR1 and CDR2 sequences are DFQATT and SNEGSKA (reference sequence). This CDR3 is built from 15 residues. The CDR3 loop is CSALTGSSGANVLTF. CDR3 DNA: TGCAGTGCATTGACAGGCAGCTCTGGGGCCAACGTCCTGACTTTC.

This clonotype has only a few counts. The chain employs TRBV12-5 and TRBJ2-7; no definite D call. This CDR3 has 13 amino acids. Germline-derived CDR1 and CDR2 are LGHNT and FRNRAP. V dropped 4 bases and J dropped 3 bases, with 10 bases sitting between them. In DNA, the CDR3 is TGTGCTAGTGGTTCGCCCAACAGCTACGAGCAGTACGTC. Translating gives CASGSPNSYEQYV.

The rearrangement uses TRBV7-3 and TRBJ1-1; possible D gene TRBD1, 5 bases. Germline V gives CDR1 SGHTA, CDR2 FQGTGA. V was pared by 1 base and J by 3 bases, with 12 bases between. CDR3 length: 15 amino acids. DNA for the CDR3: TGTGCCAGCAGCTTAATCGGTGGGGGGGACACTGAAGCTTTCTTT. Translating it yields CASSLIGGGDTEAFF. Looking up the rest from reference TRBV7-3 and TRBJ1-1 gives the full variable domain: GAGVSQTPSNKVTEKGKYVELRCDPISGHTALYWYRQSLGQGPEFLIYFQGTGAADDSGLPNDRFFAVRPEGSVSTLKIQRTERGDSAVYLCASSLIGGGDTEAFFGQGTRLTVV.

The chain links TRBV28 to TRBJ2-1, with TRBD2 matching 11 bases. V lost 6 bases to trimming and J lost 6 bases; unmatched junction nucleotides: 10. CDR3 length: 16 residues. The V gene's germline CDR1 is MDHEN and CDR2 SYDVKM. CDR3 sequence (DNA): TGTGCCAGCAGCGTGTTTAGCGGGGGGGTAGTCAATGAGCAGTTCTTC. This sequence encodes CASSVFSGGVVNEQFF.

This clonotype appeared many times. V gene TRBV27 combines with J gene TRBJ1-2; D is unclear. V was trimmed by 2 bases and J by 4 bases, leaving 11 bases between them. The CDR3 loop spans 14 amino acids. Germline V gene sequence: CDR1 MNHEY, CDR2 SMNVEV (reference sequence). CDR3 DNA sequence: TGTGCCAGCAGTTTAAGCTGGGGAGGCTATGGCTACACCTTC. Translating gives CASSLSWGGYGYTF.

The chain joins TRBV4-3 to TRBJ2-5; maybe TRBD2 (6 bases). Trimming stripped 4 bases from V and 1 base from J, with 13 bases between. Per germline, CDR1 LGHNA and CDR2 YSLEER. The CDR3 consists of 15 residues. The DNA for the CDR3 is TGCGCCAGCAGCCCTACCGGGACTGCCCAAGAGACCCAGTACTTC. Its protein product is CASSPTGTAQETQYF.

The genes are TRBV12-3 or TRBV12-4 and TRBJ2-7; no definite D call. The CDR3 runs 13 residues. Trimming pared 8 bases from V and 2 bases from J, leaving 13 bases between. The CDR3 is CASRFGSTYEQYF. CDR3 DNA: TGTGCCAGCCGCTTCGGCAGCACCTACGAGCAGTACTTC.

In this sample, this clonotype turned up a few times. V and J are TRBV5-5 and TRBJ1-6, with D perhaps matching TRBD1 (6 bases). V gave up 0 bases and J gave up 12 bases, with 19 bases separating them. The CDR3 is 16 amino acids. The germline CDR1 and CDR2 sequences are SGHKS and YYEKEE (reference sequence). The CDR3 DNA reads as TGTGCCAGCAGCTTGGGGACCCAGGGGTCCCTTCGACCCCTCCACTTT. It encodes CASSLGTQGSLRPLHF.

This clonotype was counted many times. This chain joins TRBV10-3 and TRBJ2-3, with 10 bases aligning to TRBD2. Germline V gene data show CDR1 as ENHRY and CDR2 as SYGVKD. V was clipped by 1 base and J by 7 bases; unmatched bases: 8. CDR3 length: 16 residues. CDR3 sequence: CAISEYEASGGYTQYF. The DNA of the CDR3 is TGTGCCATCAGTGAGTATGAGGCTAGCGGGGGATATACGCAGTATTTT.

This clonotype has a handful of counts. The V call is TRBV20-1, the J call TRBJ1-5; D remains unclear. This CDR3 region has 16 residues. Trimming stripped 4 bases from V and 0 bases from J, with 16 bases between. Germline assignment: CDR1 DFQATT and CDR2 SNEGSKA (reference sequence). The CDR3, as DNA: TGCAGTGCTAACCACCTTAACTACCCTAGCAATCAGCCCCAGCATTTT. Translated: CSANHLNYPSNQPQHF.

J is TRBJ1-2 and V is TRBV12-3 or TRBV12-4, with D unclear. V was clipped by 5 bases and J by 2 bases, with 9 bases between them. CDR3 length: 13 residues. The CDR3 spells CASSVPGNYGYTF. The CDR3 coding sequence is TGTGCCAGCAGTGTCCCGGGGAACTATGGCTACACCTTC.

This clonotype was seen more than once but under ten times. This chain connects TRBV5-1 to TRBJ2-3; 9 bases fit TRBD2. After removal of 1 base from V and 1 base from J, the junction contained 4 bases not matched to a gene. This CDR3 spans 16 amino acids. Per germline, CDR1 SGHRS and CDR2 YFSETQ. The CDR3 nucleotides are TGCGCCAGCAGCTTGTTGCGGGGGGGCGGCACAGATACGCAGTATTTT. Translated, it gives CASSLLRGGGTDTQYF.